A selection of T cell receptor beta chains follows, all from one sample in a study of shared clonotypes between healthy human individuals. The table came from immunoSEQ multiplex PCR; TCRdb's copy has only in-frame clones and leaves some out. This table has some 1 million clones, around 74% appearing once. What was sequenced was memory CD4+ T cells sorted from blood. These receptors were obtained from a man aged 18 to 30 in good health. Both conserved end residues are part of each CDR3. A D gene is named only where the DNA matches it firmly. A clone size is listed for some rows: how often the clone was seen (once, few, many), or a class if it is expanded.

cdr3_nt cdr3_aa j_call clone_size v_call d_call
TGTGCCAGCAGAGGGAATCCCCCTGAAGCTTTCTTT CASRGNPPEAFF TRBJ1-1 NA TRBV28 NA
TGCGCCAGCAGCAGCATAGAGACCCAGTACTTC CASSSIETQYF TRBJ2-5 NA TRBV10-2 NA
TGTGCCATCAGTGACAGGGGGCGCGATGGCTACACCTTC CAISDRGRDGYTF TRBJ1-2 NA TRBV10-3 TRBD1
TGCGCCAGCAGCTTGCAGGCAGGGATGGAAGAGACCCAGTACTTC CASSLQAGMEETQYF TRBJ2-5 NA TRBV5-1 NA
TGTGCCAGCAGCCCGGGACTAGCGTCAGAGACCCAGTACTTC CASSPGLASETQYF TRBJ2-5 NA TRBV2 TRBD2
TGTGCCAGCAGTTGGTGGGCGGGGGGGCCCGTGAGCACAGATACGCAGTATTTT CASSWWAGGPVSTDTQYF TRBJ2-3 NA TRBV13 TRBD2
TGTGCCTGGAGTACCGGGACAGCAAACACTGAAGCTTTCTTT CAWSTGTANTEAFF TRBJ1-1 NA TRBV30 TRBD1
TGTGCCAGCAACCCTAGGGGGGGGGCAAACTATGGCTACACCTTC CASNPRGGANYGYTF TRBJ1-2 NA TRBV6-5 NA
TGCGCCAGCAGCCAAGGTCGAACCCTTGCCAAAAACATTCAGTACTTC CASSQGRTLAKNIQYF TRBJ2-4 NA TRBV4-3 NA
TGCGCCAGCAGCTTGATGGGGCAGGGGGCCGGCGAGCAGTACTTC CASSLMGQGAGEQYF TRBJ2-7 once TRBV5-1 TRBD1
TGTGCCAGCTCACCAGAGTGGCGGGGGTCCGAGACCCAGTACTTC CASSPEWRGSETQYF TRBJ2-5 NA TRBV18 TRBD2
TGTGCCAGCAGCTTGAGCGGGGCGCCTTATAGCAATCAGCCCCAGCATTTT CASSLSGAPYSNQPQHF TRBJ1-5 NA TRBV5-6 NA
TGCGCCAGCAGCTTGGGTGACAAAGTAGCGCAGTATTTT CASSLGDKVAQYF TRBJ2-3 NA TRBV5-1 NA
TGTGCCAGCAGCCGTAGCGGGGGGTGGTACGAGCAGTACTTC CASSRSGGWYEQYF TRBJ2-7 once TRBV28 TRBD2